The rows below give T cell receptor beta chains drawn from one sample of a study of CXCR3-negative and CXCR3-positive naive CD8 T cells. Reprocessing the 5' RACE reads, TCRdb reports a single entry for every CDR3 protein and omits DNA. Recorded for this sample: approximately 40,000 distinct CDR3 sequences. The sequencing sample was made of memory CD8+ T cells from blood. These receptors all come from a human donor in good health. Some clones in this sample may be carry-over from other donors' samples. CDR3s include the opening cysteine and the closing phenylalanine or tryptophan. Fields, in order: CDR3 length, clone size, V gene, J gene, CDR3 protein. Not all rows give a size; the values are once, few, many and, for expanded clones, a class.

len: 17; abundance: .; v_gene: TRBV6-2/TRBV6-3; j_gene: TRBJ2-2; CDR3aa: CASSPITRQGYTGELFF
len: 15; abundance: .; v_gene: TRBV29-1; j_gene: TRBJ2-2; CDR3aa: CSVEDGRGTTGELFF
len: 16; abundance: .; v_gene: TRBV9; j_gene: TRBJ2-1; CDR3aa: CASSPTLAQSYNEQFF
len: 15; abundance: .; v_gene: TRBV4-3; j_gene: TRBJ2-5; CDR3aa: CASSRRPGAWETQYF
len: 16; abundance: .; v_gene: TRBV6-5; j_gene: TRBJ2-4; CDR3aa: CASSYNPGAPGDIQYF
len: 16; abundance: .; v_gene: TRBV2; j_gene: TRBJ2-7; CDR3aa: CASSETEGGVFDEQYF
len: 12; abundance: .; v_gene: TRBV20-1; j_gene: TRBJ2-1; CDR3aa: CSAPTDSNEQFF
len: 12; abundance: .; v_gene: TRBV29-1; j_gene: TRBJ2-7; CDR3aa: CSVELGGYEQYF
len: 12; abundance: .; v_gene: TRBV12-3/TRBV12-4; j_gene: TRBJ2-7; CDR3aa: CASSLITYEQYF
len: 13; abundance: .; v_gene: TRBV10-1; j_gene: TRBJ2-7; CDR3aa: CASSGQGAYEQYF
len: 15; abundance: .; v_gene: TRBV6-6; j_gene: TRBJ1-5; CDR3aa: CASSTGPDGGQPQHF
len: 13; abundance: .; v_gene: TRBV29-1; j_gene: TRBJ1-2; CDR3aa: CSVDSDRAPGYTF
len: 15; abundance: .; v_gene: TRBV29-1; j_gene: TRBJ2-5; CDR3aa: CSVEGGTGVQETQYF
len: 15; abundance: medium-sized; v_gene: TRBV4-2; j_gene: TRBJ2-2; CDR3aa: CASSGPQGNTGELFF
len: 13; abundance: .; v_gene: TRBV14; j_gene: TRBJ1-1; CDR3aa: CASSVGLNTEAFF
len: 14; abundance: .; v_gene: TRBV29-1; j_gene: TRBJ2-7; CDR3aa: CSVESPGVSYEQYF
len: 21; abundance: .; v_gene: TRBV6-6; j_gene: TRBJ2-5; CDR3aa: CASSYSVLPLDGTSRQETQYF
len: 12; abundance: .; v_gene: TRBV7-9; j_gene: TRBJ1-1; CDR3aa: CASSFGNTEAFF
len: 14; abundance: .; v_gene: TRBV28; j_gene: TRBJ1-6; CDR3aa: CASGWLGDNSPLHF
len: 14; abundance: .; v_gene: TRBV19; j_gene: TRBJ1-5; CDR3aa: CASADRGGNQPQHF
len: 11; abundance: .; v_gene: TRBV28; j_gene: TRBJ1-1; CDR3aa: CASSENTEAFF
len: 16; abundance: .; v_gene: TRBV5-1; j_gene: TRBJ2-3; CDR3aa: CASSFRGRPRTDTQYF
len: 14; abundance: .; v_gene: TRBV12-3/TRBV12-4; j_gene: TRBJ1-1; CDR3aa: CASSQQGMNTEAFF
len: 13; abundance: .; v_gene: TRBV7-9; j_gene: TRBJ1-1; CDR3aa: CASSPYMNTEAFF
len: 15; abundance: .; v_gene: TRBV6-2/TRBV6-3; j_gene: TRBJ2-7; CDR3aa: CASSSRDPSSYEQYF
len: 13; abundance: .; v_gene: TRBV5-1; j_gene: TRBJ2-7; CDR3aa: CASSSGTGLEQYF
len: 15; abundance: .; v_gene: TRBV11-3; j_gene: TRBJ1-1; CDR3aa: CASSLGGQMNTEAFF
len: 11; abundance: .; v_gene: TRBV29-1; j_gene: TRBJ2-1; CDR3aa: CSVESWLEQFF
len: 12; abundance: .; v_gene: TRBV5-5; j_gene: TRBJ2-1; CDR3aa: CASSATGPEQFF
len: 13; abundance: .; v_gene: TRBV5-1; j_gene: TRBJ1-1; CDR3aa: CASSAHRGTEAFF
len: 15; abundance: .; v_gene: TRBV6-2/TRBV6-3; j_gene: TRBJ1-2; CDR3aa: CASSRRGRPNYGYTF
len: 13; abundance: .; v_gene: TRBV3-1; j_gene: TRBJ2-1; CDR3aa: CASSHDTYNEQFF
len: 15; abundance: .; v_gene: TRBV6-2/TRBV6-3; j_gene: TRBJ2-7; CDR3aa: CASRPRQGNSYEQYF
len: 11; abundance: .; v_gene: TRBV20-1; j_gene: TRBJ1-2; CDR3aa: CSARVIRGYTF
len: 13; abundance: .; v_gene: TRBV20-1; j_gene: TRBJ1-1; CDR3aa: CSARQGLGTEAFF
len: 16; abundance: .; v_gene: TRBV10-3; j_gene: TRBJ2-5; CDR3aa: CAISEAGTGTQETQYF
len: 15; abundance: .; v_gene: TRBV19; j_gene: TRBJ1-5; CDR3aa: CASSSDRRGNQPQHF
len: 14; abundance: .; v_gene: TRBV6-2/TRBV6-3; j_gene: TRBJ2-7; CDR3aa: CASSLTGDFYEQYF
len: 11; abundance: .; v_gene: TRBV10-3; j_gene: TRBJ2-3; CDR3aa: CATQGTDTQYF
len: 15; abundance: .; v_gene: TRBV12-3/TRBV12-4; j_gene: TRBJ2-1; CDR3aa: CASSFCRGVCNEQFF
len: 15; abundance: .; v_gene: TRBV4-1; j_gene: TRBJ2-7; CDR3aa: CASSQHLGPVYEQYF
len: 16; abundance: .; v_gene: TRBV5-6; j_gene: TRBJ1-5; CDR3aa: CASSLQRTYSNQPQHF
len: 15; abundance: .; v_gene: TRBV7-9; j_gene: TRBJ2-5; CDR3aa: CASSTTGRARESQYF
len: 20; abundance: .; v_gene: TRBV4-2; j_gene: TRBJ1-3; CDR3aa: CASSQEILAVRVSSGNTIYF
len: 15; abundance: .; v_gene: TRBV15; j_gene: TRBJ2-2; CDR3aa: CATSRDRGRTGELFF
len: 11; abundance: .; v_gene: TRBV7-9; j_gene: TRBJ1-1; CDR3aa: CASSQNTEAFF
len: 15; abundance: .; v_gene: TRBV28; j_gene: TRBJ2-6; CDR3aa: CASSLTNSGANVLTF